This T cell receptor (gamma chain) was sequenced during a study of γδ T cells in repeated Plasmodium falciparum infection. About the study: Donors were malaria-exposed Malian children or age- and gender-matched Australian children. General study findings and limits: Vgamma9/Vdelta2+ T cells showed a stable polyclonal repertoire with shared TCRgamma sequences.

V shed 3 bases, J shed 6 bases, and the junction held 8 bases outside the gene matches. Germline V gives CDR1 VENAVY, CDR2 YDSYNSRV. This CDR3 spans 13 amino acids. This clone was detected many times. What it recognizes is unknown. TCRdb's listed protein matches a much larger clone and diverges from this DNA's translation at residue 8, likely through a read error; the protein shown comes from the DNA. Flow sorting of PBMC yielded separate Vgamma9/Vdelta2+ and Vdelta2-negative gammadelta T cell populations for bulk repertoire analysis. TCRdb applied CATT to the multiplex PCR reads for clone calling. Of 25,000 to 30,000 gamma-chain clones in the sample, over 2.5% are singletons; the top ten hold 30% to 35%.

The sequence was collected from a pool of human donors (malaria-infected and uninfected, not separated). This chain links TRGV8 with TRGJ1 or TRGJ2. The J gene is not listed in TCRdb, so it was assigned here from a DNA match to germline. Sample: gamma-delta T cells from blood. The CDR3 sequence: CATWDFSCYKKLF. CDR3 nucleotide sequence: TGTGCCACCTGGGATTTCTCTTGTTATAAGAAACTCTTT.